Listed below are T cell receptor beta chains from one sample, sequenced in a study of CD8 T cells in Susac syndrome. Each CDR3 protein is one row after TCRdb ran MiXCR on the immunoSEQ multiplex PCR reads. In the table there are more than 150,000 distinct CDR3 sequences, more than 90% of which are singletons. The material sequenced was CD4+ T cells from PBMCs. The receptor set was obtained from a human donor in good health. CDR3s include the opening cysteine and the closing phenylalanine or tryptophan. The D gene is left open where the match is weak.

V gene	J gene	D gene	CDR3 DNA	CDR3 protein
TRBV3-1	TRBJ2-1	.	TGTGCCAGCAGCCAAGATGTGCCTAGAGAGCAGTTCTTC	CASSQDVPREQFF
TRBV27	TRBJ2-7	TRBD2	TGTGCCAGCCGCTCTAGCGGGGAGACCTACGAGCAGTACTTC	CASRSSGETYEQYF
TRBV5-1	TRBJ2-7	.	TGCGCCAGCAGCAGCGGCAACCCCACTTCCTACGAGCAGTACTTC	CASSSGNPTSYEQYF
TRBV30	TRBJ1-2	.	TGTGCCTGGAACGGGGGGCGGGCCTATGGCTACACCTTC	CAWNGGRAYGYTF
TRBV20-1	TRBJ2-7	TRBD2	TGCAGTGCTGCCCGGACTAGCGGGGGGTTCCAGTCGGAGCAGTACTTC	CSAARTSGGFQSEQYF
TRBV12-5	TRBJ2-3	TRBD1	TGTGCTAGTGGTTTGACAGGGGCCGATACGCAGTATTTT	CASGLTGADTQYF
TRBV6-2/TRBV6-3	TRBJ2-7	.	TGTGCCAGCAGTTACTCGGGGCAGCATCAGTACTTC	CASSYSGQHQYF
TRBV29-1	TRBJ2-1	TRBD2	TGCAGCGTCTCAGGCGGGGGTACCCAGTTCTTC	CSVSGGGTQFF
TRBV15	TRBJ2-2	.	TGTGCCACCAGCAGAGACAGGAACACCGGGGAGCTGTTTTTT	CATSRDRNTGELFF
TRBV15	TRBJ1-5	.	TGTGCCACCAGCAGAGGAGGGACCGGGCAGCCCCAGCATTTT	CATSRGGTGQPQHF
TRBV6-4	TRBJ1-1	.	TGTGCCAGCAGTGACTCTAGCAGGGGAACTGAAGCTTTCTTT	CASSDSSRGTEAFF
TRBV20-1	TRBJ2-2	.	TGCAGTGCCGCTCAGGGGGGGGAGCTGTTTTTT	CSAAQGGELFF